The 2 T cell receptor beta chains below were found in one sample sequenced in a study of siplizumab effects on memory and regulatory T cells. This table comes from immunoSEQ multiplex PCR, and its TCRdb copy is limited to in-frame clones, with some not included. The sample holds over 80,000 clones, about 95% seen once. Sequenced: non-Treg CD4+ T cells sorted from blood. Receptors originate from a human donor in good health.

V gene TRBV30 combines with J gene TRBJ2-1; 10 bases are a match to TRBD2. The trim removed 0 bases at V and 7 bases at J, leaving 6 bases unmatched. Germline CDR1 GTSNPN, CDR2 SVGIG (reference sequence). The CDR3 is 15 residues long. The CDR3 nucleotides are TGTGCCTGGAGTGTTATAGCGGGAGGAGAGAATGAGCAGTTCTTC. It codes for CAWSVIAGGENEQFF.

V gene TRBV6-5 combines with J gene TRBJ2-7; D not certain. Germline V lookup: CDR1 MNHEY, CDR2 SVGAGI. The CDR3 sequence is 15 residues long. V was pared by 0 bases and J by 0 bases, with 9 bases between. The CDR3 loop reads CASSYSQSSSYEQYF. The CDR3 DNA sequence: TGTGCCAGCAGTTACTCACAGAGCAGCTCCTACGAGCAGTACTTC.